This T cell receptor (beta chain) was captured in a study of blood T cell repertoires in COVID-19. Across the whole study: Some COVID-19 samples were acute and others convalescent; all came from the United States, Italy and Spain. From T cells, B-cell-depleted T cells, or PBMCs came the material, which was cDNA or gDNA.

This CDR3 spans 14 amino acids. Trimming took off 2 bases at V and 3 bases at J, with 11 bases between the two ends. Germline CDR1 and CDR2: MDHEN and SYDVKM. In the source study's methods: Amplification with reference gene primers provided the estimates of nucleated cell counts. Measured with immunoSEQ multiplex PCR; TCRdb has only the in-frame clones, and not every one. That table supplies the V and J calls and clone size; D and trimming were determined from the DNA. The table has about 170,000 clones, roughly 83% seen once; the top ten hold less than 3.5%. The sequence was collected from a woman aged 55-70 years with acute or convalescent COVID-19. The sample comprised peripheral blood. The rearrangement links TRBV28 to TRBJ2-7; D might be TRBD1 (5 bases). CDR3 in amino acids: CASSLKGRHYEQYF. The CDR3 DNA follows: TGTGCCAGCAGTTTAAAGGGGCGTCACTACGAGCAGTACTTC.